This TCR beta chain was recorded in a study of T cells in Graves' hyperthyroidism and ophthalmopathy. Broader study findings: In blood, most of the thyroid clonotypes expanded above 0.001 were also present.

Orbital computed tomography and thyroid ultrasound, together with serum TRAb and thyroxine and clinical symptoms, were used for diagnoses. Fresh peripheral blood, 8 to 10 ml, was the source of the PBMCs. The CDR3 totals 14 residues. The trim removed 7 bases at V and 6 bases at J, leaving 9 bases unmatched. From germline, CDR1 is ENHRY and CDR2 SYGVKD. Details on this clonotype: What it recognizes is unknown.

Researchers amplified the TCR beta CDR3 regions from RNA transcripts. A set of HTBI primers served as the primers for a first-round RT-PCR of the TCR CDR3. One entry per CDR3 protein, called by TCRdb with MiXCR from the multiplex PCR reads. The repertoire includes roughly 300,000 distinct CDR3 sequences, 18% of them detected once, and under 55% sits in the top ten. The origin of this receptor is a woman aged 45-59 years with Graves' hyperthyroidism. Sequences were obtained from blood. The rearrangement uses TRBV10-3 and TRBJ2-1; the match to TRBD1 covers 7 bases. Here the CDR3 DNA reads TGTGCCATCACTTCGGACCCAGGGGGCAATGAGCAGTTCTTC. Protein sequence: CAITSDPGGNEQFF.